This TCR beta chain was sequenced in a study of blood T cell repertoires in COVID-19. On the study more broadly: The United States, Italy and Spain provided the acute and convalescent COVID-19 samples.

The germline gives CDR1 SGHDN, CDR2 FVKESK. The CDR3 has 14 amino acids. Deletions cut 1 base from V and 4 bases from J, with 10 bases between. In the original processing: Reference gene primer amplification gave nucleated cell count estimates. Using immunoSEQ multiplex PCR, the repertoire was profiled, and TCRdb retains in-frame clones only, with some absent. That table furnishes V, J and clone size, whereas the DNA furnished D and trimming. The sample includes 200,000 to 300,000 clones, 91% seen only once; the top ten take under 3%. This receptor was obtained from a person aged 18 to 35 with COVID-19, enrolled during active disease. The rearrangement links TRBV14 to TRBJ1-1; the D gene is possibly TRBD1 (6 bases). Sequenced material: peripheral blood. CDR3 DNA: TGTGCCAGCAGCCAAGCCGGGACAATCACTGAAGCTTTCTTT. It is translated as CASSQAGTITEAFF.